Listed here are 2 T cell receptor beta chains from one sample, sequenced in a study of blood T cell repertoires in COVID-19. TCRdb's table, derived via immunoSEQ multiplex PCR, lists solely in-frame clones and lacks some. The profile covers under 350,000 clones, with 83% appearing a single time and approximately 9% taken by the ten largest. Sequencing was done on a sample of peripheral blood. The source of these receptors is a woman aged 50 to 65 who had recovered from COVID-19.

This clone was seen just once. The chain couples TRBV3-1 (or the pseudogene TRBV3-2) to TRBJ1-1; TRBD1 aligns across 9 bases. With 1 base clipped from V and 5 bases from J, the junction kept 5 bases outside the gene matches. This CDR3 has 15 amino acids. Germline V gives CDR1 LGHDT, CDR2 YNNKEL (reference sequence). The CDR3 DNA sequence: TGTGCCAGCAGCCAAGTCCGGACAGGGGTAACTGAAGCTTTCTTT. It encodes CASSQVRTGVTEAFF.

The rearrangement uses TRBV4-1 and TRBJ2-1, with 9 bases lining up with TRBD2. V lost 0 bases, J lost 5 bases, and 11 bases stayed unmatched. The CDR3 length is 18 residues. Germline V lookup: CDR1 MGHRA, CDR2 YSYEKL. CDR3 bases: TGCGCCAGCAGCCAAGATCCTAGCGGGACCCCCCCCCACAATGAGCAGTTCTTC. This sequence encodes CASSQDPSGTPPHNEQFF.